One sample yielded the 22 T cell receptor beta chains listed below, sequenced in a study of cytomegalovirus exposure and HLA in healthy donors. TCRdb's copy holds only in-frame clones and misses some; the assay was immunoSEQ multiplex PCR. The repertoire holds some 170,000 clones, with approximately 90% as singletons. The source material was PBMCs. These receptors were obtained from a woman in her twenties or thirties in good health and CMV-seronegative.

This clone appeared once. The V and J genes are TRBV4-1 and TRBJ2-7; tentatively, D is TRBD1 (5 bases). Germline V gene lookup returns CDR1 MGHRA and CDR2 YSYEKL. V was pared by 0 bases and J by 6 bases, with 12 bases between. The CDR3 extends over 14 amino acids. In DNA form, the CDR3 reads TGCGCCAGCAGCCAAGATCGGGCAGGGTCCGAGCAGTACTTC. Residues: CASSQDRAGSEQYF.

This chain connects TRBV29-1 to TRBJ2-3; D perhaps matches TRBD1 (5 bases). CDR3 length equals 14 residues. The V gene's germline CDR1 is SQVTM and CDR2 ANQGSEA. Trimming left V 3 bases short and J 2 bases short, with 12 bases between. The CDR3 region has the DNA TGCAGCGTTGAGGAAACAGGATCCACAGATACGCAGTATTTT. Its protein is CSVEETGSTDTQYF.

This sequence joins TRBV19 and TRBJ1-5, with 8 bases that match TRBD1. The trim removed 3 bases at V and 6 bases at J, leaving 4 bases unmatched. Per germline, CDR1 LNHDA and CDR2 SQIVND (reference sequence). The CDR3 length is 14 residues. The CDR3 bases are TGTGCCAGTAGTATCAGGGGGCCGGGTCAGCCCCAGCATTTT. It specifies CASSIRGPGQPQHF.

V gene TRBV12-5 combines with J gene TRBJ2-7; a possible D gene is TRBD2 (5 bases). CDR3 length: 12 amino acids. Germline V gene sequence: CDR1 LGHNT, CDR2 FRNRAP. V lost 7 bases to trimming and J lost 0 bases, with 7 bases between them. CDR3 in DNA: TGTGCTAGTGCCCGGGGCTCCTACGAGCAGTACTTC. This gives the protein CASARGSYEQYF. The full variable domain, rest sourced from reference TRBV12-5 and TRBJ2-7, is DARVTQTPRHKVTEMGQEVTMRCQPILGHNTVFWYRQTMMQGLELLAYFRNRAPLDDSGMPKDRFSAEMPDATLATLKIQPSEPRDSAVYFCASARGSYEQYFGPGTRLTVT.

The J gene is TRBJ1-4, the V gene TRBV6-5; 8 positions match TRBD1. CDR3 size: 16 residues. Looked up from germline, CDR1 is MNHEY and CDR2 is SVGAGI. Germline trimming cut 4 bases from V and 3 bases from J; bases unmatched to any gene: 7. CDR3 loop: CASSWGRTGSNEKLFF. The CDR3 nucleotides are TGTGCCAGCAGTTGGGGGAGGACAGGGTCTAATGAAAAACTGTTTTTT.

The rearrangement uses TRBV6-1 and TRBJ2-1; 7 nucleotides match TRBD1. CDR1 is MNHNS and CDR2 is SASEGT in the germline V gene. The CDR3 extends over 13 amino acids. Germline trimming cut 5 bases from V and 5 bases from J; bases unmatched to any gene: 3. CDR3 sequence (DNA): TGTGCCAGCAGTACTACAGGGGACAATGAGCAGTTCTTC. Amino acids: CASSTTGDNEQFF.

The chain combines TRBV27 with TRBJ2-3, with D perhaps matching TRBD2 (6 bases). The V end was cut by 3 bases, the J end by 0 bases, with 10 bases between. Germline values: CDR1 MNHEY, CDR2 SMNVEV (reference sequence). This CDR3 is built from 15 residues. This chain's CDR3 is CASSFAAGSTDTQYF. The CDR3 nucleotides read TGTGCCAGCAGTTTTGCCGCGGGGAGCACAGATACGCAGTATTTT.

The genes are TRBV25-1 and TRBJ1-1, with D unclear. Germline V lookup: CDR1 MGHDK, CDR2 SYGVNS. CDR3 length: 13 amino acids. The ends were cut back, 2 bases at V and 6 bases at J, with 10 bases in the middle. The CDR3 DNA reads TGTGCCAGCAGTGAAGATAGGAGCGCTGAAGCTTTCTTT. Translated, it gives CASSEDRSAEAFF.

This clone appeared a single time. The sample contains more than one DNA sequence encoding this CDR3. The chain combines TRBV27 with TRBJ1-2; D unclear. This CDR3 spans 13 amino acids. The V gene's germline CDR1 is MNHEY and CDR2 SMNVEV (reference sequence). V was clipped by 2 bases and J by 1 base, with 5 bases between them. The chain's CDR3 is CASSLGSNYGYTF. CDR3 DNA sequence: TGTGCCAGCAGTTTAGGGAGTAACTATGGCTACACCTTC.

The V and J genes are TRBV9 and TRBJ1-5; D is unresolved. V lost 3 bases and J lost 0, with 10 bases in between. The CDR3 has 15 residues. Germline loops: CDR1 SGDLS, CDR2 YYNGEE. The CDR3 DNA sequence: TGTGCCAGCAGCGAAGGTTGGAGTAGCAATCAGCCCCAGCATTTT. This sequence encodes CASSEGWSSNQPQHF.

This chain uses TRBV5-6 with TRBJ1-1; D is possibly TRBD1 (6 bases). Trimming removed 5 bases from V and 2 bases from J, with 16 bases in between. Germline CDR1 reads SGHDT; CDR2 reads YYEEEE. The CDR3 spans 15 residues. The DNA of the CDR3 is TGTGCCAGCAGGCGATCGGGACAAACTAACACTGAAGCTTTCTTT. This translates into CASRRSGQTNTEAFF.

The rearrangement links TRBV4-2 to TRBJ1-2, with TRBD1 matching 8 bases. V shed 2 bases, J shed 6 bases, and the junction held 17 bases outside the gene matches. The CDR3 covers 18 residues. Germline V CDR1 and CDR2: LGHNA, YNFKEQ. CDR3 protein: CASSQHPRLTGGGNGYTF. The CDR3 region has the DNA TGTGCCAGCAGCCAACATCCACGACTAACAGGGGGAGGAAATGGCTACACCTTC.

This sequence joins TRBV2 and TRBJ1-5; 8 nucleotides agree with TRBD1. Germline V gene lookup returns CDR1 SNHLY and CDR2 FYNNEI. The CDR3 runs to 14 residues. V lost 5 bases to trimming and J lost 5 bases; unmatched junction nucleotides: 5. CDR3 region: CASSQDRDDQPQHF. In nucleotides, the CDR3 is TGTGCCAGCAGTCAGGACAGGGATGATCAGCCCCAGCATTTT.

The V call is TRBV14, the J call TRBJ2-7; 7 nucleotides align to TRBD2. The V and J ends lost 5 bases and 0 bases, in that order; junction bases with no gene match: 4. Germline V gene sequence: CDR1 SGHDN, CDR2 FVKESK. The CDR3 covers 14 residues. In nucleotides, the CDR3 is TGTGCCAGCAGCTGGGGGGGGAGCTCCTACGAGCAGTACTTC. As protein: CASSWGGSSYEQYF. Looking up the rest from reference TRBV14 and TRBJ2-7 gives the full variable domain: EAGVTQFPSHSVIEKGQTVTLRCDPISGHDNLYWYRRVMGKEIKFLLHFVKESKQDESGMPNNRFLAERTGGTYSTLKVQPAELEDSGVYFCASSWGGSSYEQYFGPGTRLTVT.

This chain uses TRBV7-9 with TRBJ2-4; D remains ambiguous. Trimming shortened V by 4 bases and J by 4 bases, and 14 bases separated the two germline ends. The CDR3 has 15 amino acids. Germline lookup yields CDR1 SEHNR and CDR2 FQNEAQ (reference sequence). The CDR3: CASSSTTGPKNIQYF. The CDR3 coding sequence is TGTGCCAGCAGCTCCACCACTGGTCCAAAAAACATTCAGTACTTC.

The CDR3 bases are TGCGCCAGCAGCCAACAGGCCGGGGATCCCACCATATATTTT. This gives the protein CASSQQAGDPTIYF. The rearrangement joins TRBV4-1 to TRBJ1-3; D call uncertain. The V and J ends lost 2 bases and 9 bases respectively, with 14 bases between them. Per germline, CDR1 MGHRA and CDR2 YSYEKL. The CDR3 has 14 amino acids.

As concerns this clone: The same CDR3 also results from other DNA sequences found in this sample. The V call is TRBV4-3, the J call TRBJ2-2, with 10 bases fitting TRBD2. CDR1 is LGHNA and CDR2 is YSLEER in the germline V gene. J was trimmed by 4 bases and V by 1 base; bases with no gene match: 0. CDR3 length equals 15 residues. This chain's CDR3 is CASSQGLAGTGELFF. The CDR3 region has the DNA TGCGCCAGCAGCCAAGGACTAGCGGGCACCGGGGAGCTGTTTTTT.

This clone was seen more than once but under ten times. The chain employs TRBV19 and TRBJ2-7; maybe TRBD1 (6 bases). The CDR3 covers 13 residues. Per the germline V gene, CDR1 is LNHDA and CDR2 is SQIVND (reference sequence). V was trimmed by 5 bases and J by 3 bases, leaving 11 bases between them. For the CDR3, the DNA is TGTGCCAGTAGTCGGACAGCGGACTACGAGCAGTACTTC. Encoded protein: CASSRTADYEQYF.

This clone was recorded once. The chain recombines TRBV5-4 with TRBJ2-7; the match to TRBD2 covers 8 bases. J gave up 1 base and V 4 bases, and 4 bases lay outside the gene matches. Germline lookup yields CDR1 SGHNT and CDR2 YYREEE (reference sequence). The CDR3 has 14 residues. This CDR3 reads CASSLERGSYEQYF. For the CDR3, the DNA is TGTGCCAGCAGCCTTGAGCGGGGGTCCTACGAGCAGTACTTC. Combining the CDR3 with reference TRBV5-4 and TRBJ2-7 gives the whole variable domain ETGVTQSPTHLIKTRGQQVTLRCSSQSGHNTVSWYQQALGQGPQFIFQYYREEENGRGNFPPRFSGLQFPNYSSELNVNALELDDSALYLCASSLERGSYEQYFGPGTRLTVT.

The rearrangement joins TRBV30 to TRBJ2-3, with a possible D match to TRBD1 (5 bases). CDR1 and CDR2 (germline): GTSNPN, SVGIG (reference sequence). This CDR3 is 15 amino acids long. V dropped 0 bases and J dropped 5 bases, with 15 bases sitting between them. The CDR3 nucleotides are TGTGCCTGGAGTGTAGGGGCTGGTGGGGTAGATACGCAGTATTTT. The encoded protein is CAWSVGAGGVDTQYF.

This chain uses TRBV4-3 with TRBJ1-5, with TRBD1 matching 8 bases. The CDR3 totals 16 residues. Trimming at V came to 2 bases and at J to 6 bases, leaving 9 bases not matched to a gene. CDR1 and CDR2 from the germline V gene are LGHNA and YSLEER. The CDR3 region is CASSQQKDRVAQPQHF. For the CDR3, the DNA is TGCGCCAGCAGCCAACAAAAGGACAGGGTGGCTCAGCCCCAGCATTTT.

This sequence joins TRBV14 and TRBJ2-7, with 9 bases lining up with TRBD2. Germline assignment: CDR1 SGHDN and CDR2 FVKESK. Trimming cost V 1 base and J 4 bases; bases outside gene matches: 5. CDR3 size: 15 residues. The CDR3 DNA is TGTGCCAGCAGCCAAGGGCTAGCGGGACCTTACGAGCAGTACTTC. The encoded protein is CASSQGLAGPYEQYF.